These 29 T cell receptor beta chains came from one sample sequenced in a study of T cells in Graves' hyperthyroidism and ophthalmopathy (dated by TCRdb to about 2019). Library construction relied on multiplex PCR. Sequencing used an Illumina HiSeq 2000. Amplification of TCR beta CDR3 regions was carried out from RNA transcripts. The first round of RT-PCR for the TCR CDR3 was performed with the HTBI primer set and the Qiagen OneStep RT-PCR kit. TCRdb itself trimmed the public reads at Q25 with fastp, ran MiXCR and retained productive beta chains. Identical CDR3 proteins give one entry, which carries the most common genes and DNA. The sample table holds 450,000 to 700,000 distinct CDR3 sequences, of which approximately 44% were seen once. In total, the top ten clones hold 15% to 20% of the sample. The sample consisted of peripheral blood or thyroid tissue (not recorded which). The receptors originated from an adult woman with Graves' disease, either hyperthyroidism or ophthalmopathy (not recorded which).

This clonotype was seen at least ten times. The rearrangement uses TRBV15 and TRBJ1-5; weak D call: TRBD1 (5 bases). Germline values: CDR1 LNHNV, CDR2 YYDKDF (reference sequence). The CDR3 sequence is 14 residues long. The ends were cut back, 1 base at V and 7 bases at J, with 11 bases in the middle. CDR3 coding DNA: TGTGCCACCAGCAGAGGGGGACGGGAGCAGCCCCAGCATTTT. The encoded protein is CATSRGGREQPQHF.

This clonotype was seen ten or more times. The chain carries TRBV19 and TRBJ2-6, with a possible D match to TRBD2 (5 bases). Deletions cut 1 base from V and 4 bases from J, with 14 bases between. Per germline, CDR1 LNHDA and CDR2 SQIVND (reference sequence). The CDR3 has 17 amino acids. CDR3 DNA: TGTGCCAGTAGTATAGGTTTCGAGGGTTCCGGGGCCAACGTCCTGACTTTC. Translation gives CASSIGFEGSGANVLTF.

The CDR3 DNA is TGTGCCAGCAGTTCGTCGTACGAGACCCAGTACTTC. As protein: CASSSSYETQYF. The chain couples TRBV28 to TRBJ2-5; D unresolved. The germline gives CDR1 MDHEN, CDR2 SYDVKM. The CDR3 loop spans 12 amino acids. V was trimmed by 4 bases and J by 5 bases, leaving 8 bases between them.

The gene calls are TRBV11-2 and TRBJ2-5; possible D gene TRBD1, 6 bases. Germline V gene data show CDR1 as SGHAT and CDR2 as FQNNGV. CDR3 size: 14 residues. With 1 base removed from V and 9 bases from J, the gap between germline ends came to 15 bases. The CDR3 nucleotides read TGTGCCAGCAGCTTAGCAGGGGTCAATCAGCCCCAGTACTTC. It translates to CASSLAGVNQPQYF. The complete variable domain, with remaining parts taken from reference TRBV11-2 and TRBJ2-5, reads EAGVAQSPRYKIIEKRQSVAFWCNPISGHATLYWYQQILGQGPKLLIQFQNNGVVDDSQLPKDRFSAERLKGVDSTLKIQPAKLEDSAVYLCASSLAGVNQPQYFGPGTRLLVL.

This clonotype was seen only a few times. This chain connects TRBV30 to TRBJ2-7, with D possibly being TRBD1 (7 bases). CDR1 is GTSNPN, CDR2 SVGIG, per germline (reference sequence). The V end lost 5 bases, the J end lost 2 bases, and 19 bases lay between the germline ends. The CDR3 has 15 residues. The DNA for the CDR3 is TGTGCCTGGGATGCACCGGGACAGCGGGCCTACGAGCAGTACTTC. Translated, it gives CAWDAPGQRAYEQYF.

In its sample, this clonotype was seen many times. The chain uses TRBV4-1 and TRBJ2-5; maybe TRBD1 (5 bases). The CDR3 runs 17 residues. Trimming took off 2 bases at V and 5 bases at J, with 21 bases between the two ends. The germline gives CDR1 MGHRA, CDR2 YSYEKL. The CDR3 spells CASSQLKGQGSGETQYF. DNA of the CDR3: TGCGCCAGCAGCCAATTAAAGGGGCAGGGATCTGGCGAGACCCAGTACTTC.

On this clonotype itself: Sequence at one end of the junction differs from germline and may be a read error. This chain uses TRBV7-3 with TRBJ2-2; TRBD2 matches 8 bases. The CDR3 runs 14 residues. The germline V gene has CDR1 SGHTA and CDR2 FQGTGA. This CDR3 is CASSLQAGEGEQFF. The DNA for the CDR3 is TGCGCCAGCAGCTTACAAGCGGGAGAGGGGGAGCAGTTTTTT.

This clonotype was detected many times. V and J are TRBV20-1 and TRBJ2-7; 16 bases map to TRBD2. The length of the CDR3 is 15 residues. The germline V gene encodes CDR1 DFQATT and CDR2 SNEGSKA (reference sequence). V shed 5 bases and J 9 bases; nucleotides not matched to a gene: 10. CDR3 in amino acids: CSAEPGTSGGVGQYF. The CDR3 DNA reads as TGCAGTGCTGAGCCCGGGACTAGCGGGGGGGTAGGGCAGTACTTC.

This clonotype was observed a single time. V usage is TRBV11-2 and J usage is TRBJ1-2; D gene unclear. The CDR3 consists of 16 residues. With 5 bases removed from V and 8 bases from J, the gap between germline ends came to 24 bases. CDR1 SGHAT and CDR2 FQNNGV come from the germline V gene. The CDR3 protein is CASSQDGSRGLRGYTF. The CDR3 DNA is TGTGCCAGCAGCCAAGATGGGAGTCGAGGGCTCAGGGGCTACACCTTC.

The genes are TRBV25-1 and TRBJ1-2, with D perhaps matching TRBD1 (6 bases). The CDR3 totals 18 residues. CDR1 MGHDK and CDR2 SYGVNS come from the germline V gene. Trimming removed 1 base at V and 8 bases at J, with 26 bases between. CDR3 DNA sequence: TGTGCCAGCAGTGAATGGGGCAGCCCTCGAGAAGGGGGTGGGGGCTACACCTTC. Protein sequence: CASSEWGSPREGGGGYTF.

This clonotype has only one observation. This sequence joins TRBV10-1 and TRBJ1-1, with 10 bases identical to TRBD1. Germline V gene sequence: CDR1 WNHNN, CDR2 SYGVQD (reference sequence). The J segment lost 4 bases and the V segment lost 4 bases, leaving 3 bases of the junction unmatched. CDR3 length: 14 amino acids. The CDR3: CASSGGTGATEAFF. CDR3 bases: TGCGCCAGCAGTGGGGGGACAGGGGCCACTGAAGCTTTCTTT.

The CDR3 DNA sequence: TGTGCCAGCAGCTTGGGGACAGGGATGAGCAATCAGCCCCAGTACTTC. Protein product: CASSLGTGMSNQPQYF. The V and J genes are TRBV5-6 and TRBJ2-5, with 8 positions matching TRBD1. CDR3 length: 16 residues. Germline V gene sequence: CDR1 SGHDT, CDR2 YYEEEE. J gave up 9 bases and V 0 bases, and 13 bases lay outside the gene matches.

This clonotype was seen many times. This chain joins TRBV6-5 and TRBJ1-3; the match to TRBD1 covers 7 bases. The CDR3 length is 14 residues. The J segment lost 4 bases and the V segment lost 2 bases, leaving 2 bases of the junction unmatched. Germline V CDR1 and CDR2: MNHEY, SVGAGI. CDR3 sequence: CASSYRGPGNTIYF. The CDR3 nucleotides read TGTGCCAGCAGTTACAGGGGGCCAGGAAACACCATATATTTT.

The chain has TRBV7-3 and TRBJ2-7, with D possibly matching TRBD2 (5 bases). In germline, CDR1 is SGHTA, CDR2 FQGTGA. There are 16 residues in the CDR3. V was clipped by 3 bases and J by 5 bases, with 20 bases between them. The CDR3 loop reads CASSLGVLPPDHEQYF. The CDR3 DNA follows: TGTGCCAGCAGCTTGGGAGTTCTCCCCCCGGACCACGAGCAGTACTTC.

The CDR3 nucleotides read TGTGCCAGCAGTCCCCGGCGGCAGGTCCAAGCTTTCTTT. Translating it yields CASSPRRQVQAFF. The gene calls are TRBV28 and TRBJ1-1; D is unresolved. This CDR3 region has 13 residues. The ends were cut back, 5 bases at V and 9 bases at J, with 16 bases in the middle. Germline assignment: CDR1 MDHEN and CDR2 SYDVKM.

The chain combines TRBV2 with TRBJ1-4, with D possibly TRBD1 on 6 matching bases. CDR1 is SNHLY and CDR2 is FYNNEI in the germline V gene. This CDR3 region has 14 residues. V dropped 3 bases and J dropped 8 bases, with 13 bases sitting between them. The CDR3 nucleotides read TGTGCCAGCAGTGAGGCCACTGGGACAGAAAAACTGTTTTTT. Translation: CASSEATGTEKLFF. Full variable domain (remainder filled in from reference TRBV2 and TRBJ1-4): EPEVTQTPSHQVTQMGQEVILRCVPISNHLYFYWYRQILGQKVEFLVSFYNNEISEKSEIFDDQFSVERPDGSNFTLKIRSTKLEDSAMYFCASSEATGTEKLFFGSGTQLSVL.

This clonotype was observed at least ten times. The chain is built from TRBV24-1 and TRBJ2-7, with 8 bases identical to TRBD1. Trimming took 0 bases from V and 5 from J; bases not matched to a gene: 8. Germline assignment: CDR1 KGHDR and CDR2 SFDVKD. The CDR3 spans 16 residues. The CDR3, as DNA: TGTGCCACCAGTGATTTGCTCGGGACAGGACCCCACGAGCAGTACTTC. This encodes CATSDLLGTGPHEQYF.

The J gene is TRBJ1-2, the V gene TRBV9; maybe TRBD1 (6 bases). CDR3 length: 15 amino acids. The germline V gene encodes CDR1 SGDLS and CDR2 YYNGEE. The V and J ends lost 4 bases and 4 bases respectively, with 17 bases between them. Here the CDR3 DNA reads TGTGCCAGCAGCTTGGCAGCAGGGGACTTCTATGGCTACACCTTC. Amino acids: CASSLAAGDFYGYTF.

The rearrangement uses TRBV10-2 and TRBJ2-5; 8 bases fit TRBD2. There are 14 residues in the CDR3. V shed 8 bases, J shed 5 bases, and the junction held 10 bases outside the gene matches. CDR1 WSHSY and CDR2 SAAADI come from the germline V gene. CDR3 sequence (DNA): TGCGCCAGCTCCCTCCCTGGACTAGCTGAGACCCAGTACTTC. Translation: CASSLPGLAETQYF.

The CDR3 sequence is CASSLAGTREGYTF. The DNA for the CDR3 is TGTGCCAGCAGCTTAGCCGGGACAAGGGAAGGCTACACCTTC. The chain combines TRBV7-9 with TRBJ1-2; weak D call: TRBD1 (6 bases). From germline, CDR1 is SEHNR and CDR2 FQNEAQ (reference sequence). V was pared by 0 bases and J by 8 bases, with 13 bases between. This CDR3 has 14 residues.

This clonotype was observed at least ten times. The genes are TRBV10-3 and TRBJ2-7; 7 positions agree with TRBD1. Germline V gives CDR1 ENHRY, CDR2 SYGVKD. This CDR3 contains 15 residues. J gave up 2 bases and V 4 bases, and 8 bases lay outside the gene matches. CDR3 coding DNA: TGTGCCATCAGTGGAAGACTGGGACAGACCTACGAGCAGTACTTC. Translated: CAISGRLGQTYEQYF.

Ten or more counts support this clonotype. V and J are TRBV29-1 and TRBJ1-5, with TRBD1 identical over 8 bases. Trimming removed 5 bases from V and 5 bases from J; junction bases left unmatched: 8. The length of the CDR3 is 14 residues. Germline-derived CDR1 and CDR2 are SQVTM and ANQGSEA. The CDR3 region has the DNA TGCAGCGTTTCCGCAGGGGGCTGGGATCAGCCCCAGCATTTT. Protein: CSVSAGGWDQPQHF.

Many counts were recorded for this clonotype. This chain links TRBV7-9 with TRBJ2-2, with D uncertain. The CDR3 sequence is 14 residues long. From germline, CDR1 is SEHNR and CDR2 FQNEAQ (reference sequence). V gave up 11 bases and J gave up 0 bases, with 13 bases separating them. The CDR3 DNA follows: TGTGCCCCGCGCAGGACGACGAACACCGGGGAGCTGTTTTTT. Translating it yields CAPRRTTNTGELFF.

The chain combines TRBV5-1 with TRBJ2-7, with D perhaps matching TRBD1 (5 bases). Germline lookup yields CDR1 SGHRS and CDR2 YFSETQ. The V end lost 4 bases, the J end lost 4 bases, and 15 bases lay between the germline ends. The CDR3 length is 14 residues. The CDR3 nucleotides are TGCGCCAGCAGCGCGCATGACAGAGCATACGAGCAGTACTTC. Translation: CASSAHDRAYEQYF.

The CDR3 loop reads CSVEEVGAEAFF. For the CDR3, the DNA is TGCAGCGTTGAAGAGGTGGGGGCTGAAGCTTTCTTT. The gene calls are TRBV29-1 and TRBJ1-1, with D possibly being TRBD1 (5 bases). CDR1 and CDR2 (germline): SQVTM, ANQGSEA. The CDR3 is made up of 12 amino acids. V was clipped by 0 bases and J by 6 bases, with 8 bases between them.

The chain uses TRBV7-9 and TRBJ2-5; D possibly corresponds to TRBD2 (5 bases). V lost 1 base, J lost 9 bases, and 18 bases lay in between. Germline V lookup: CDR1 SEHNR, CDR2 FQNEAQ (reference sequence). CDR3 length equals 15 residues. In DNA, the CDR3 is TGTGCCAGCAGCTTAGAGGACTCTAGCAATCAGCCCCAGTACTTC. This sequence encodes CASSLEDSSNQPQYF.

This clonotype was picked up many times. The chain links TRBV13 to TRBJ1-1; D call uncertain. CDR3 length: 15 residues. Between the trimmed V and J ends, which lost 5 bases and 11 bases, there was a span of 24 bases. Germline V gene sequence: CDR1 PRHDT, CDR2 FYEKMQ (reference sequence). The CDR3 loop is CASSPAGYGPVAAFF. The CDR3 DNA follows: TGTGCCAGCAGCCCAGCCGGTTATGGGCCAGTGGCTGCTTTCTTT. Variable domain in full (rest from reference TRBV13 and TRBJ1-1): AAGVIQSPRHLIKEKRETATLKCYPIPRHDTVYWYQQGPGQDPQFLISFYEKMQSDKGSIPDRFSAQQFSDYHSELNMSSLELGDSALYFCASSPAGYGPVAAFFGQGTRLTVV.

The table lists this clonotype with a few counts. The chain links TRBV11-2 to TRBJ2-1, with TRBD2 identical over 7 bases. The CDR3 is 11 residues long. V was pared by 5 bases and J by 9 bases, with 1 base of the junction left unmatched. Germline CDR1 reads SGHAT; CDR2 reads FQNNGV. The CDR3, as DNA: TGTGCCAGCAGCCAGCGGGGTGAGCAGTTCTTC. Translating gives CASSQRGEQFF.

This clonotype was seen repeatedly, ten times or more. This CDR3 reads CASSPRRHEQYF. The DNA of the CDR3 is TGTGCCAGCAGCCCGAGACGGCACGAGCAGTACTTC. The rearrangement uses TRBV7-8 and TRBJ2-7; D gene uncertain. From germline, CDR1 is SGHVS and CDR2 FQNEAQ. Trimming removed 5 bases from V and 5 bases from J, with 10 bases in between. This CDR3 is built from 12 residues.